This T cell receptor beta chain was profiled in a study of regulatory T cells in long-lasting Graves disease. This clonotype showed up many times. Its antigen remains unidentified. This CDR3 is built from 15 residues. CDR1 and CDR2 (germline): SGHDN, FVKESK. The J segment lost 4 bases and the V segment lost 3 bases, leaving 7 bases of the junction unmatched. Broader study findings: Under persistent disease, TRBV28, TRBJ1-2 and TRBJ2-5 were used preferentially.

Arm-PCR of CDR3 regions and iRepertoire HTBI primers were the basis on which TCR beta libraries were built. TCRdb passed the multiplex PCR reads through MiXCR, listing each CDR3 protein once. The sample has more than 300,000 distinct CDR3 sequences; 15% to 20% are singletons. Time point: newly diagnosed GD, antithyroid drugs for less than 3 months. TCR sequences were obtained from RNA taken from PBMCs. Staff took about 10 milliliters of peripheral blood and put it into EDTA tubes. These data were also filed under a second study, of T cells in Graves' hyperthyroidism and ophthalmopathy. As reported in that work: Newly diagnosed hyperthyroidism, duration under 2 months, in patients aged 18 to 65.

The sequencing here drew on peripheral blood mononuclear cells (PBMCs), taken at new diagnosis, from a patient treated with antithyroid drugs. This clonotype originated in a woman aged 18-35 years with Graves disease. The chain links TRBV14 to TRBJ1-1, with 8 bases that match TRBD1. The CDR3 DNA reads TGTGCCAGCAGCCACCGGACAGGGATGTCCACTGAAGCTTTCTTT. Residues: CASSHRTGMSTEAFF.